This T cell receptor beta chain was observed in a study of blood T cell repertoires in COVID-19. Study-level background: Samples came from the United States, Italy and Spain, spanning acute and convalescent COVID-19. Nucleic acid was either cDNA or gDNA, and it came from T cells, B-cell-depleted T cells, or PBMCs.

The CDR3 runs to 16 residues. J was trimmed by 0 bases and V by 3 bases; bases with no gene match: 6. Per the germline V gene, CDR1 is SGHRS and CDR2 is YFSETQ. Original analysis: Amplification with reference gene primers provided the estimates of nucleated cell counts. The repertoire was sequenced with immunoSEQ multiplex PCR; TCRdb's copy has only in-frame clones and lacks some. Clone size and the V and J calls come from that table; the DNA yielded D and trimming. The sample contains around 60,000 clones, over 75% of which appear only once. The sequencing sample was made of peripheral blood. The TCR sequence derives from a woman aged 55-69 years with active COVID-19. The gene calls are TRBV5-1 and TRBJ2-5; 9 bases map to TRBD2. Written as DNA, the CDR3 is TGCGCCAGCAGCTGGAATAGCGGGGGAAACCAAGAGACCCAGTACTTC. Its translation: CASSWNSGGNQETQYF.